The clone carrying this T cell receptor beta chain has a single count. The data belong to a study of blood T cell repertoires in COVID-19. Sequencing used immunoSEQ multiplex PCR; TCRdb keeps in-frame clones, though not all of them. The data hold approximately 160,000 clones, with 85% to 90% observed a single time. Trimming left V 5 bases short and J 1 base short, with 12 bases between. CDR3 length: 14 residues. Germline-derived CDR1 and CDR2 are ENHRY and SYGVKD. This rearrangement joins TRBV10-3 to TRBJ2-7; D may be TRBD1 (6 bases). This clonotype was sampled from a woman aged 70 to 79 with acute or convalescent COVID-19. Specimen: peripheral blood. The CDR3 nucleotides are TGTGCCATCAGTCAGGGGAAGACGTCCTACGAGCAGTACTTC. Amino acids: CAISQGKTSYEQYF.